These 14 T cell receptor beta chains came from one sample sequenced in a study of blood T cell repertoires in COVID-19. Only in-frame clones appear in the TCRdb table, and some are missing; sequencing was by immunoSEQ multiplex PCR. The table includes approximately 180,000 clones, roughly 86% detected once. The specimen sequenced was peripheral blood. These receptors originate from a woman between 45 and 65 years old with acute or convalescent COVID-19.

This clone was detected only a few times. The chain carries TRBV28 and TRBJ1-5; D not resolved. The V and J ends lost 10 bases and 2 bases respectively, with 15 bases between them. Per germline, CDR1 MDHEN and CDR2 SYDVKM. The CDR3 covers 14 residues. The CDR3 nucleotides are TGTGCCACCAGAGGCGGGATGGGCAATCAGCCCCAGCATTTT. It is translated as CATRGGMGNQPQHF.

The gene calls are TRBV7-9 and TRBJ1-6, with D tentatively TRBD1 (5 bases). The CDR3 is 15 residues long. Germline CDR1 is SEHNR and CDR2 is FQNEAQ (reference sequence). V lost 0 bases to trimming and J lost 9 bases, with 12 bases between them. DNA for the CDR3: TGTGCCAGCAGCTTAGCGGGGCGGGAAGCTTCACCCCTCCACTTT. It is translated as CASSLAGREASPLHF.

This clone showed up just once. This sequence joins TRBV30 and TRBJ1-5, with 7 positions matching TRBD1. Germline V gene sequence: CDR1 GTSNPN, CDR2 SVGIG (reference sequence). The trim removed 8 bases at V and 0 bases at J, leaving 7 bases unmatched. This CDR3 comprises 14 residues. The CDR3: CAGQQGNSNQPQHF. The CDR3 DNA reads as TGTGCCGGGCAACAGGGGAATAGCAATCAGCCCCAGCATTTT.

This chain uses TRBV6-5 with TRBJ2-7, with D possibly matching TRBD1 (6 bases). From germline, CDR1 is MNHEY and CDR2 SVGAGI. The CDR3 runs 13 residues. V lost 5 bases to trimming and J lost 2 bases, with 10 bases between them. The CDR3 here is CASSRGSPYEQYF. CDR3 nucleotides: TGTGCCAGCAGTAGGGGGTCCCCCTACGAGCAGTACTTC.

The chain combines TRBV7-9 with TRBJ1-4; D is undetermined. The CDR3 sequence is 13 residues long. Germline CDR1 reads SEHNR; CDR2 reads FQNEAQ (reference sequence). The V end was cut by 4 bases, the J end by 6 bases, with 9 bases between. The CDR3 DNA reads TGTGCCAGCAGCTCTAGTAACGATGAAAAACTGTTTTTT. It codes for CASSSSNDEKLFF.

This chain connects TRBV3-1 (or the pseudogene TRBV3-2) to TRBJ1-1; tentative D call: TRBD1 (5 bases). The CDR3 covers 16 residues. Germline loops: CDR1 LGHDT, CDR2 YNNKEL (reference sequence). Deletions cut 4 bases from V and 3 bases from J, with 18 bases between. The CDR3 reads CASSPAVWGWDTEAFF. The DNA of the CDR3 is TGTGCCAGCAGCCCCGCCGTCTGGGGCTGGGACACTGAAGCTTTCTTT.

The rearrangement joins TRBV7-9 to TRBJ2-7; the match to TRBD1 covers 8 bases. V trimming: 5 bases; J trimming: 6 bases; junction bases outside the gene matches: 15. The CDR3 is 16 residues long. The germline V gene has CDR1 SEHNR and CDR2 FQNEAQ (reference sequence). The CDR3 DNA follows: TGTGCCAGCAGCGCGTCATCTCGGACAGGGAGTACCGAGCAGTACTTC. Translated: CASSASSRTGSTEQYF.

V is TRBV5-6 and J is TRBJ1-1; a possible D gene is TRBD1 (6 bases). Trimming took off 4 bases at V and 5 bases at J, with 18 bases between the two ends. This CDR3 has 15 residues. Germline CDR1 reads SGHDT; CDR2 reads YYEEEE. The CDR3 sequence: CASSPDSSGATEAFF. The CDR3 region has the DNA TGTGCCAGCAGCCCGGACAGCTCAGGGGCGACTGAAGCTTTCTTT.

The CDR3 protein is CASSQVYQGIYGYTF. The DNA of the CDR3 is TGCGCCAGCAGCCAAGTTTACCAGGGGATCTATGGCTACACCTTC. The V and J genes are TRBV4-1 and TRBJ1-2; weak D call: TRBD1 (6 bases). The V and J ends lost 1 base and 4 bases respectively, with 13 bases between them. CDR1 MGHRA and CDR2 YSYEKL come from the germline V gene. CDR3 length: 15 amino acids.

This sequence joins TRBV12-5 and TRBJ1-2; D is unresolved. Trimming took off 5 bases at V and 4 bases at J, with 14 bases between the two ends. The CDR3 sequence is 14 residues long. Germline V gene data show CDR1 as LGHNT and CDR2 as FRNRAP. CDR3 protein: CASGTRGDVYGYTF. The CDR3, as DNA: TGTGCTAGTGGTACGCGGGGAGACGTCTATGGCTACACCTTC. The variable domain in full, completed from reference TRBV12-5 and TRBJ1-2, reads DARVTQTPRHKVTEMGQEVTMRCQPILGHNTVFWYRQTMMQGLELLAYFRNRAPLDDSGMPKDRFSAEMPDATLATLKIQPSEPRDSAVYFCASGTRGDVYGYTFGSGTRLTVV.

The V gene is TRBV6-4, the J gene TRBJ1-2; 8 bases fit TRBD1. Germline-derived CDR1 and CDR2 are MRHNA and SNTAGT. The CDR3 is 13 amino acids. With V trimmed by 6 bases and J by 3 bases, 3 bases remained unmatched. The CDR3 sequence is CASSATGDYGYTF. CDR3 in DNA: TGTGCCAGCAGCGCGACAGGGGACTATGGCTACACCTTC.

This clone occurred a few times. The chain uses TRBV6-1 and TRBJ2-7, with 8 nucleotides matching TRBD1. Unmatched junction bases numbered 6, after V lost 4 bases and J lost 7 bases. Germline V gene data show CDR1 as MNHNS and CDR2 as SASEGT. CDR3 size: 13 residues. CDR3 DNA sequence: TGTGCCAGCAGTGCCAAGGACAGGGAAGAGCAGTACTTC. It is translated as CASSAKDREEQYF.

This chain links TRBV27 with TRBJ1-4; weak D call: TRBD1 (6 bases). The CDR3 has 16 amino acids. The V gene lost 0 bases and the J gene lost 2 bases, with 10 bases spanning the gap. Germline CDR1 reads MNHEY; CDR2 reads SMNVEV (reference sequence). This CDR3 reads CASSLSPGGTNEKLFF. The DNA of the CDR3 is TGTGCCAGCAGTTTATCACCGGGGGGCACTAATGAAAAACTGTTTTTT.

CDR3 nucleotide sequence: TGCGCCAGCAGCCGGGCGGCCGGGATCAGAGATGAAAAACTGTTTTTT. Translating gives CASSRAAGIRDEKLFF. The chain is built from TRBV5-1 and TRBJ1-4; D unresolved. V lost 4 bases to trimming and J lost 6 bases, with 19 bases between them. CDR3 length equals 16 residues. Germline assignment: CDR1 SGHRS and CDR2 YFSETQ.